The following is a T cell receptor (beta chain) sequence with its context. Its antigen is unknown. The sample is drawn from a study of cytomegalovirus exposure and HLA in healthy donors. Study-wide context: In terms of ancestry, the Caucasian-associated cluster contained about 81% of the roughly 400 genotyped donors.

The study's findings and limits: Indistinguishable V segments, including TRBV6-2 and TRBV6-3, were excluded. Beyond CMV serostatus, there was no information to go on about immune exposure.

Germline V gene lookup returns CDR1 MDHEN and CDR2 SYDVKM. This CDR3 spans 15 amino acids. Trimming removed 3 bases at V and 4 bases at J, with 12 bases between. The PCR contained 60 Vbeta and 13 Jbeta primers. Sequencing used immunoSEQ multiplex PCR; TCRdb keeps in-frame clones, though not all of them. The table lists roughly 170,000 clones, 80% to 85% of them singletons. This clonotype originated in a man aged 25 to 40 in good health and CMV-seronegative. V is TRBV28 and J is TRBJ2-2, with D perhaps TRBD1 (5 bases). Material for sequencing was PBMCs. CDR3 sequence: CASSFVGAATGELFF. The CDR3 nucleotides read TGTGCCAGCAGTTTTGTTGGGGCTGCCACCGGGGAGCTGTTTTTT.